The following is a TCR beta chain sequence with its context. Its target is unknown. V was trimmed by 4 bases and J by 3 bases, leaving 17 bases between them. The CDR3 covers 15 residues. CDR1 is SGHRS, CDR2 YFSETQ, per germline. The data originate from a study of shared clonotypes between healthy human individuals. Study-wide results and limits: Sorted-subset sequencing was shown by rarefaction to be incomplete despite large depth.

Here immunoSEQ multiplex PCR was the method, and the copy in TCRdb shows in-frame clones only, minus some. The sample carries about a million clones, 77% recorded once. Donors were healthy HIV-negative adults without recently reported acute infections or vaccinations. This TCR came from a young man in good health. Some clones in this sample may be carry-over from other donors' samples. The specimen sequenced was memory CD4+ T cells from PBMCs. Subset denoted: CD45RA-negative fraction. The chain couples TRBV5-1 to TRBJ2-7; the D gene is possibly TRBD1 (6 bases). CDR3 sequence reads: CASSQLRGQGYEQYF. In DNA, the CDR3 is TGCGCCAGCAGCCAACTACGGGGACAAGGCTACGAGCAGTACTTC.